The present entry profiles one T cell receptor beta chain with its context. Its specificity is unknown. The run of the v3.0 immunoSEQ assay was at survey level. Clones were sequenced by immunoSEQ multiplex PCR, and TCRdb holds only the in-frame ones, with some missing. This table holds about 29,000 clones, 70% to 90% found once. This entry comes from a study of long-term antiretroviral therapy in people with HIV. Germline CDR1 reads SGHRS; CDR2 reads YFSETQ. V was pared by 0 bases and J by 3 bases, with 2 bases of the junction left unmatched. The CDR3 totals 14 residues. Whole-study results and caveats: Increased diversity was seen after ART, yet it remained lower than in transplant donor controls.

This specimen was unsorted PBMCs, taken around 5 years before starting antiretroviral therapy. The sequence came from a man aged 50 to 59 with HIV. The chain has TRBV5-1 and TRBJ2-7, with TRBD2 identical over 8 bases. The CDR3 region is CASSLATSGYEQYF. In DNA, the CDR3 is TGCGCCAGCAGCTTGGCTACTAGCGGCTACGAGCAGTACTTC.